This entry lists 29 T cell receptor beta chains sequenced from one sample in a study of long-term antiretroviral therapy in people with HIV. Version v3.0 of the immunoSEQ assay ran at survey level. Profiling relied on immunoSEQ multiplex PCR, and the TCRdb table lists in-frame clones only, not all of them. The sample comprises some 15,000 clones, about 85% of which are singletons, and around 13% rests with the top ten. Source: unsorted PBMCs, taken roughly 14 months before starting antiretroviral therapy. Every receptor here comes from a man aged 25 to 45 with HIV.

The chain joins TRBV7-2 to TRBJ2-1, with TRBD2 matching 10 bases. The CDR3 sequence is 17 residues long. Germline V gives CDR1 SGHTA, CDR2 FQGNSA. J gave up 4 bases and V 0 bases, and 6 bases lay outside the gene matches. The CDR3 DNA follows: TGTGCCAGCAGCTTAGCGGCTAGCGGGAGCGGGTACAATGAGCAGTTCTTC. Residues: CASSLAASGSGYNEQFF.

This chain connects TRBV5-4 to TRBJ2-7; TRBD2 aligns across 9 bases. Unmatched junction bases numbered 9, after V lost 1 base and J lost 4 bases. The CDR3 contains 16 residues. The germline V gene encodes CDR1 SGHNT and CDR2 YYREEE (reference sequence). CDR3 DNA: TGTGCCAGCAGCTTGTCCGTAGCGGGAGCCACTTACGAGCAGTACTTC. Translated, it gives CASSLSVAGATYEQYF. The full variable domain, its missing parts supplied by reference TRBV5-4 and TRBJ2-7, is ETGVTQSPTHLIKTRGQQVTLRCSSQSGHNTVSWYQQALGQGPQFIFQYYREEENGRGNFPPRFSGLQFPNYSSELNVNALELDDSALYLCASSLSVAGATYEQYFGPGTRLTVT.

This clone has more than one count but fewer than ten. This chain uses TRBV4-3 with TRBJ2-7, with TRBD1 matching over 8 bases. The CDR3 extends over 15 amino acids. The trim removed 3 bases at V and 2 bases at J, leaving 6 bases unmatched. Germline V CDR1 and CDR2: LGHNA, YSLEER. CDR3 in amino acids: CASSHTRDRTYEQYF. The DNA of the CDR3 is TGCGCCAGCAGCCATACTCGGGACAGGACCTACGAGCAGTACTTC.

The gene calls are TRBV19 and TRBJ1-2; D might be TRBD1 (5 bases). The V end lost 5 bases, the J end lost 0 bases, and 13 bases lay between the germline ends. The CDR3 covers 15 residues. Looked up from germline, CDR1 is LNHDA and CDR2 is SQIVND (reference sequence). CDR3 nucleotide sequence: TGTGCCAGTAGTGGGACTGTACCTACTAACTATGGCTACACCTTC. It translates to CASSGTVPTNYGYTF.

This rearrangement joins TRBV5-8 to TRBJ2-7, with a tentative D call TRBD2 (5 bases). Looked up from germline, CDR1 is SGHTS and CDR2 is YDEGEE. The length of the CDR3 is 14 residues. The V and J ends lost 2 bases and 1 base respectively, with 10 bases between them. CDR3: CASSFGGVSYEQYF. In DNA form, the CDR3 reads TGTGCCAGCAGCTTCGGAGGCGTTTCCTACGAGCAGTACTTC.

A single count supports this clone. The chain has TRBV18 and TRBJ2-1; the D is unclear. This CDR3 comprises 14 residues. V gave up 3 bases and J gave up 6 bases, with 12 bases separating them. Germline CDR1 reads KGHSH; CDR2 reads LQKENI. CDR3: CASSPELNGNEQFF. In nucleotides, the CDR3 is TGTGCCAGCTCACCTGAACTTAACGGCAATGAGCAGTTCTTC. Supplemented by reference TRBV18 and TRBJ2-1, the full variable domain reads NAGVMQNPRHLVRRRGQEARLRCSPMKGHSHVYWYRQLPEEGLKFMVYLQKENIIDESGMPKERFSAEFPKEGPSILRIQQVVRGDSAAYFCASSPELNGNEQFFGPGTRLTVL.

The CDR3 sequence is CASRADFPSTDTQYF. CDR3 in DNA: TGCGCCAGCAGGGCGGACTTTCCTAGCACAGATACGCAGTATTTT. The chain combines TRBV10-2 with TRBJ2-3; maybe TRBD2 (5 bases). Trimming took off 6 bases at V and 0 bases at J, with 13 bases between the two ends. The CDR3 spans 15 residues. Germline CDR1 WSHSY, CDR2 SAAADI.

The chain carries TRBV6-4 and TRBJ1-6; D unresolved. Germline CDR1 reads MRHNA; CDR2 reads SNTAGT. Trimming took off 1 base at V and 9 bases at J, with 7 bases between the two ends. This CDR3 contains 13 residues. CDR3: CASSDFTGSPLHF. Here the CDR3 DNA reads TGTGCCAGCAGTGACTTTACGGGTTCACCCCTCCACTTT.

There are a few counts of this clone. This sequence joins TRBV9 and TRBJ2-3; 11 bases agree with TRBD2. With V trimmed by 7 bases and J by 5 bases, 3 bases remained unmatched. The germline V gene encodes CDR1 SGDLS and CDR2 YYNGEE. The CDR3 extends over 13 amino acids. The CDR3 loop reads CASEGLAGDTQYF. CDR3 sequence (DNA): TGTGCCAGCGAAGGACTAGCGGGAGATACGCAGTATTTT.

J is TRBJ2-7 and V is TRBV10-2; D perhaps matches TRBD1 (5 bases). From germline, CDR1 is WSHSY and CDR2 SAAADI. This CDR3 is built from 12 residues. V was pared by 7 bases and J by 2 bases, with 9 bases between. The CDR3 here is CASTQGAYEQYF. In DNA, the CDR3 is TGCGCCAGCACCCAGGGTGCCTACGAGCAGTACTTC.

The V gene is TRBV19, the J gene TRBJ2-2; 7 bases are shared with TRBD2. CDR3 length equals 12 residues. CDR1 and CDR2 (germline): LNHDA, SQIVND (reference sequence). The CDR3 region has the DNA TGTGGGCTAGCGGCGAACACCGGGGAGCTGTTTTTT. This gives the protein CGLAANTGELFF.

The chain is built from TRBV25-1 and TRBJ2-7, with 8 bases lining up with TRBD2. The V and J ends lost 2 bases and 7 bases, in that order; junction bases with no gene match: 10. This CDR3 has 15 residues. Germline V gives CDR1 MGHDK, CDR2 SYGVNS. Here the CDR3 DNA reads TGTGCCAGCAGTGAAACCGGGAGGGCCATACAGGAGCAGTACTTC. Protein product: CASSETGRAIQEQYF.

V gene TRBV29-1 combines with J gene TRBJ1-3; D gene ambiguous. Per germline, CDR1 SQVTM and CDR2 ANQGSEA. This CDR3 is built from 12 residues. Trimming took off 4 bases at V and 2 bases at J, with 6 bases between the two ends. In DNA form, the CDR3 reads TGCAGCGTTGCAGTTACTGGAAACACCATATATTTT. Protein: CSVAVTGNTIYF.

This clone has more than one count but fewer than ten. The V gene is TRBV7-9, the J gene TRBJ2-1; TRBD2 might be the D (5 bases). Trimming took off 1 base at V and 4 bases at J, with 14 bases between the two ends. CDR1 is SEHNR, CDR2 FQNEAQ, per germline (reference sequence). The CDR3 has 16 amino acids. CDR3 in DNA: TGTGCCAGCAGCTTAGGCTGGACTGATCGATACAATGAGCAGTTCTTC. This translates into CASSLGWTDRYNEQFF.

The chain joins TRBV5-1 to TRBJ2-7; 12 positions agree with TRBD2. The CDR3 loop spans 15 amino acids. Germline CDR1 and CDR2: SGHRS and YFSETQ. V was clipped by 3 bases and J by 7 bases; unmatched bases: 8. The CDR3 nucleotides read TGCGCCAGCAGCTCCAGACTAGCGGGAGTCTATGAGCAGTACTTC. This gives the protein CASSSRLAGVYEQYF.

Turning to this clone: An end of the junction differs from the germline gene, which may be a read error. V and J are TRBV18 and TRBJ2-7; possible D gene TRBD2, 7 bases. The CDR3 extends over 15 amino acids. Germline CDR1 KGHSH, CDR2 LQKENI. CDR3 sequence (DNA): TGTGCCAGCTCGCCACAGGTACAGGGAGGGTTTGAGCAGTACTTC. This sequence encodes CASSPQVQGGFEQYF.

The V gene is TRBV14, the J gene TRBJ2-2; the D is unclear. The CDR3 is made up of 14 amino acids. Germline CDR1 SGHDN, CDR2 FVKESK. The V gene lost 0 bases and the J gene lost 2 bases, with 4 bases spanning the gap. The CDR3 nucleotides read TGTGCCAGCAGCCAAGATATAAACACCGGGGAGCTGTTTTTT. It encodes CASSQDINTGELFF.

The gene calls are TRBV5-1 and TRBJ2-1; 7 nucleotides match TRBD2. CDR3 length equals 15 residues. The V gene's germline CDR1 is SGHRS and CDR2 YFSETQ. V lost 0 bases and J lost 4; bases outside the gene matches: 4. CDR3 coding DNA: TGCGCCAGCAGCTTGGCGATAGCGGGTTACAATGAGCAGTTCTTC. Translating gives CASSLAIAGYNEQFF.

The chain employs TRBV11-2 and TRBJ2-5; a possible D gene is TRBD2 (5 bases). The germline V gene has CDR1 SGHAT and CDR2 FQNNGV. Trimming cost V 2 bases and J 1 base, with 11 bases left between them. This CDR3 is built from 15 residues. The CDR3 DNA is TGTGCCAGCAGCTTATCTAGCCTCCTCCAAGAGACCCAGTACTTC. It encodes CASSLSSLLQETQYF. The full variable domain, in which reference TRBV11-2 and TRBJ2-5 provide the parts outside the CDR3, is EAGVAQSPRYKIIEKRQSVAFWCNPISGHATLYWYQQILGQGPKLLIQFQNNGVVDDSQLPKDRFSAERLKGVDSTLKIQPAKLEDSAVYLCASSLSSLLQETQYFGPGTRLLVL.

The V call is TRBV7-4, the J call TRBJ2-2; D not certain. With 5 bases removed from V and 5 bases from J, the gap between germline ends came to 15 bases. The CDR3 has 15 residues. CDR1 is SGHVT, CDR2 SQSDAQ, per germline. Here the CDR3 DNA reads TGTGCCAGCAGCCTGACACGTCTGGGTACCGGGGAGCTGTTTTTT. It specifies CASSLTRLGTGELFF.

This clone has more than one count but fewer than ten. The chain recombines TRBV15 with TRBJ1-5, with a possible D match to TRBD1 (6 bases). Germline V gives CDR1 LNHNV, CDR2 YYDKDF (reference sequence). This CDR3 is built from 18 residues. V lost 3 bases and J 1 base, leaving 19 bases between the germline ends. The chain's CDR3 is CATSSDRTAQYSNQPQHF. The DNA of the CDR3 is TGTGCCACCAGCAGTGACAGGACAGCACAGTACAGCAATCAGCCCCAGCATTTT.

V gene TRBV6-5 combines with J gene TRBJ2-7; 9 bases align to TRBD2. The CDR3 covers 15 residues. Unmatched junction bases numbered 4, after V lost 2 bases and J lost 2 bases. Per germline, CDR1 MNHEY and CDR2 SVGAGI. The CDR3 sequence: CASSYGRGGPYEQYF. The CDR3 DNA is TGTGCCAGCAGTTACGGGCGGGGGGGTCCCTACGAGCAGTACTTC.

The chain couples TRBV25-1 to TRBJ2-2; D is undetermined. Per germline, CDR1 MGHDK and CDR2 SYGVNS. V was shortened by 4 bases and J by 4 bases, with 10 bases between the two germline ends. The CDR3 is made up of 14 amino acids. CDR3: CASSGADFTGELFF. CDR3 bases: TGTGCCAGCAGTGGGGCCGACTTCACCGGGGAGCTGTTTTTT. Full variable domain (remainder filled in from reference TRBV25-1 and TRBJ2-2): EADIYQTPRYLVIGTGKKITLECSQTMGHDKMYWYQQDPGMELHLIHYSYGVNSTEKGDLSSESTVSRIRTEHFPLTLESARPSHTSQYLCASSGADFTGELFFGEGSRLTVL.

This chain links TRBV9 with TRBJ1-1; D unresolved. The length of the CDR3 is 13 residues. Looked up from germline, CDR1 is SGDLS and CDR2 is YYNGEE. V dropped 0 bases and J dropped 0 bases, with 3 bases sitting between them. In DNA, the CDR3 is TGTGCCAGCAGCGTAGCAGTGAACACTGAAGCTTTCTTT. Its protein is CASSVAVNTEAFF.

V usage is TRBV7-8 and J usage is TRBJ2-7, with D unclear. CDR3 size: 13 residues. Germline V gene data show CDR1 as SGHVS and CDR2 as FQNEAQ. Between the trimmed V and J ends, which lost 6 bases and 4 bases, there was a span of 13 bases. The CDR3 spells CASRGYDHYEQYF. CDR3 DNA sequence: TGTGCCAGCAGGGGTTATGACCATTACGAGCAGTACTTC.

The chain combines TRBV4-3 with TRBJ2-2, with D hard to call. Trimming removed 0 bases from V and 2 bases from J, with 1 base in between. Germline V gene lookup returns CDR1 LGHNA and CDR2 YSLEER. The CDR3 has 13 residues. The CDR3 DNA follows: TGCGCCAGCAGCCAAGATAACACCGGGGAGCTGTTTTTT. Translating gives CASSQDNTGELFF.

This clone was detected only once. The genes are TRBV4-2 and TRBJ2-3; TRBD2 is a possible D gene (5 bases). The CDR3 extends over 17 amino acids. V lost 2 bases and J 1 base, leaving 16 bases between the germline ends. CDR1 and CDR2 (germline): LGHNA, YNFKEQ. This chain's CDR3 is CASSQRSSSGRTDTQYF. CDR3 bases: TGTGCCAGCAGCCAACGATCGTCCAGCGGCCGCACAGATACGCAGTATTTT.

The chain is built from TRBV30 and TRBJ1-1; TRBD1 aligns across 7 bases. The CDR3 has 15 amino acids. Germline CDR1 reads GTSNPN; CDR2 reads SVGIG (reference sequence). The junction had 12 bases not matched to a gene; V was cut back by 4 bases and J by 4 bases. The CDR3 DNA is TGTGCCTGGACCTGGGAGGGGGCGAGAGGCACTGAAGCTTTCTTT. Its protein product is CAWTWEGARGTEAFF.

The chain is built from TRBV9 and TRBJ2-2, with D perhaps matching TRBD1 or TRBD2 (5 bases each). The CDR3 is 15 residues long. Germline V gene sequence: CDR1 SGDLS, CDR2 YYNGEE. Trimming took 3 bases from V and 6 from J, leaving 15 bases between them. CDR3: CASSGGARAAGELFF. CDR3 nucleotides: TGTGCCAGCAGCGGAGGGGCCAGGGCGGCCGGGGAGCTGTTTTTT.